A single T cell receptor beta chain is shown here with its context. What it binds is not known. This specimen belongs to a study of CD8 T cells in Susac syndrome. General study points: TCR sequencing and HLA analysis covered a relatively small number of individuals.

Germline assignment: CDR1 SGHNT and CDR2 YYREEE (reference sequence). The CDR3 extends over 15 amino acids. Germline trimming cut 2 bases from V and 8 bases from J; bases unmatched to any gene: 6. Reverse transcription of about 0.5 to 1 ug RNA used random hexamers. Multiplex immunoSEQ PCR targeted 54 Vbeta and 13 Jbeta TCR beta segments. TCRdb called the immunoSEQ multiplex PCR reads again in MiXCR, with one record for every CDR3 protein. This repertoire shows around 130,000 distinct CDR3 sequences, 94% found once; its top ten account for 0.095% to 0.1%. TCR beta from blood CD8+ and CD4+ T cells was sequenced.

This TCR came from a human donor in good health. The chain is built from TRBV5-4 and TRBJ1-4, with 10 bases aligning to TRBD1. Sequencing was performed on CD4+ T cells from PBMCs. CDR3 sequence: CASSFGTGVEEKLFF. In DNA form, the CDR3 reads TGTGCCAGCAGCTTCGGGACAGGGGTCGAAGAAAAACTGTTTTTT.